The T cell receptor (beta chain) described here comes from a study of CD8 T cells in ankylosing spondylitis. Points from the study as a whole: Peripheral blood samples showed relatively rare disease-linked clones, and these clones were CD8+. Several highly homologous variants made up a TCR beta motif, and this motif appeared characteristic of ankylosing spondylitis blood. Reportedly, disease-linked clones are significantly enriched in ankylosing spondylitis patients' matched synovial fluid.

V gave up 4 bases and J gave up 7 bases, with 7 bases separating them. The germline V gene encodes CDR1 MNHEY and CDR2 SVGAGI. This CDR3 spans 12 amino acids. TCRdb fed the 5' RACE reads into MiXCR, producing one record per CDR3 protein. Among a few hundred thousand distinct CDR3 sequences listed, around 11% were seen once. This clonotype was detected ten times or more. The antigen remains unidentified. The sequencing sample was made of blood, either unsorted or a sorted T cell fraction (not recorded which). The sequence was obtained from a male donor with ankylosing spondylitis or in good health (not recorded which). The gene calls are TRBV6-5 and TRBJ2-2; D is unclear. The CDR3 sequence is CASSLGIGELFF. CDR3 nucleotide sequence: TGTGCCAGCAGTTTGGGGATCGGGGAGCTGTTTTTT.